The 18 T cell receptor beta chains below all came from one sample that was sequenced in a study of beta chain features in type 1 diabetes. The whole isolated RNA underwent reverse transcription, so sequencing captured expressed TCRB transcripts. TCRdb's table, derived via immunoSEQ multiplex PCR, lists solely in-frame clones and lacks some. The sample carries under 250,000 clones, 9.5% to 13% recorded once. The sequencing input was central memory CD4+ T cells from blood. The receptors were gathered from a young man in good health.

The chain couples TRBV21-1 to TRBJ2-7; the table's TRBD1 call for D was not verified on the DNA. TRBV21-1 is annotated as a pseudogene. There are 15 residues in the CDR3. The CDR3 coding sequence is TGTGCCAGCAGCAACCGGGACAGGGCCTCCTACGAGCAGTACTTC. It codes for CASSNRDRASYEQYF.

CDR3 DNA: TGCGCCAGCCGCTCACACCCGGGGGAGGGCCGGGATGAGCAGTTCTTC. Its translation is CASRSHPGEGRDEQFF. This chain links TRBV4-1 with TRBJ2-1; the match to TRBD2 covers 7 bases. V was pared by 8 bases and J by 8 bases, with 18 bases of the junction left unmatched. Germline V gene sequence: CDR1 MGHRA, CDR2 YSYEKL. The CDR3 totals 16 residues.

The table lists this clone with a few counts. The CDR3 sequence is CASSLNREGGEQYF. The CDR3 DNA is TGTGCCAGCTCACTGAACAGGGAAGGGGGCGAGCAGTACTTC. The chain uses TRBV18 and TRBJ2-7; D possibly corresponds to TRBD1 (6 bases). The CDR3 covers 14 residues. Germline V lookup: CDR1 KGHSH, CDR2 LQKENI. The ends were cut back, 4 bases at V and 6 bases at J, with 16 bases in the middle.

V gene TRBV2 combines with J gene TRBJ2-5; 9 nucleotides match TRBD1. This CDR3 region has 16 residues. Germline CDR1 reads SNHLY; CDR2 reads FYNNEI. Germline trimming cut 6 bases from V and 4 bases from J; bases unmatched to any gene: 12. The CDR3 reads CASRQDRGTWGETQYF. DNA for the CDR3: TGTGCCAGCAGACAAGACAGGGGGACTTGGGGAGAGACCCAGTACTTC. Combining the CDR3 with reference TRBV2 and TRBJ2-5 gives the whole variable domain EPEVTQTPSHQVTQMGQEVILRCVPISNHLYFYWYRQILGQKVEFLVSFYNNEISEKSEIFDDQFSVERPDGSNFTLKIRSTKLEDSAMYFCASRQDRGTWGETQYFGPGTRLLVL.

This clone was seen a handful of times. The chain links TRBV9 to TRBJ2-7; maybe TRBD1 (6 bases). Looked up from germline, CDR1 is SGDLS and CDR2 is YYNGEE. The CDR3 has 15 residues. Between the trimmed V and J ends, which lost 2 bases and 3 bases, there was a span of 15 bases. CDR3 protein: CASSVGTNPYYEQYF. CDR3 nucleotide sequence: TGTGCCAGCAGCGTCGGGACAAATCCCTACTACGAGCAGTACTTC.

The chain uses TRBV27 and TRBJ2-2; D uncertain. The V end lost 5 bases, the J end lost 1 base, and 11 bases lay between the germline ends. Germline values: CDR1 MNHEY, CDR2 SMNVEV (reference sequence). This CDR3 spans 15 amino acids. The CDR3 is CASSGRSMNTGELFF. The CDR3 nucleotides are TGTGCCAGCAGTGGAAGGAGCATGAACACCGGGGAGCTGTTTTTT.

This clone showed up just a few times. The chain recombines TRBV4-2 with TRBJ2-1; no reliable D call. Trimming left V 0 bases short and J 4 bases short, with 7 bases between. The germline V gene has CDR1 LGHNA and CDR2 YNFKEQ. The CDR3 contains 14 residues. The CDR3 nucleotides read TGTGCCAGCAGCCAAGAGATGCGATACAATGAGCAGTTCTTC. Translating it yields CASSQEMRYNEQFF.

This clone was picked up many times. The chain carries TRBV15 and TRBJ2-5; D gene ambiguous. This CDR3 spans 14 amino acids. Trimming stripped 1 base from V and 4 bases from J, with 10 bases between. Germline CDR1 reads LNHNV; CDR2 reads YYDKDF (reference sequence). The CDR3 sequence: CATSRGSIRETQYF. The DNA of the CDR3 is TGTGCCACCAGCAGAGGGTCCATCCGAGAGACCCAGTACTTC.

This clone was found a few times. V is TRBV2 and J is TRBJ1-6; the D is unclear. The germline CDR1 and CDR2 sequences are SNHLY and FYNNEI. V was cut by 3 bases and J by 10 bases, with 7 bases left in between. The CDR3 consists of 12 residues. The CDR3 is CASSDHGSPLHF. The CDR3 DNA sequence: TGTGCCAGCAGTGATCACGGGTCACCCCTCCACTTT.

CDR3 DNA sequence: TGTGCCAGCAGCCCTATAAGCGGGTACAATGAGCAGTTCTTC. It codes for CASSPISGYNEQFF. This chain uses TRBV7-9 with TRBJ2-1; the D gene is possibly TRBD2 (6 bases). Germline CDR1 SEHNR, CDR2 FQNEAQ (reference sequence). Trimming took 5 bases from V and 4 from J, leaving 12 bases between them. This CDR3 contains 14 residues.

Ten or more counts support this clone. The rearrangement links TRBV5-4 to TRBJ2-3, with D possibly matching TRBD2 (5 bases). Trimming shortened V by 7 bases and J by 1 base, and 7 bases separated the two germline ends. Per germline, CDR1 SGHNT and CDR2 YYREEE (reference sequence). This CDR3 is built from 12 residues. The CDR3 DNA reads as TGTGCCAGCCGGCGGGGCACAGATACGCAGTATTTT. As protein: CASRRGTDTQYF.

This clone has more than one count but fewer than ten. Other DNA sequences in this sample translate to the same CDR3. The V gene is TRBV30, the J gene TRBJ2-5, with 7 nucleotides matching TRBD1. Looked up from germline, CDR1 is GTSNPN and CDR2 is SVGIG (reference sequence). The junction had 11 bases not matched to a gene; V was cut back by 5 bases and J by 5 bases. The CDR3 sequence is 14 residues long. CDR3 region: CAWRRQGSLETQYF. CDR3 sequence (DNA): TGTGCCTGGCGTCGACAGGGTTCATTGGAGACCCAGTACTTC.

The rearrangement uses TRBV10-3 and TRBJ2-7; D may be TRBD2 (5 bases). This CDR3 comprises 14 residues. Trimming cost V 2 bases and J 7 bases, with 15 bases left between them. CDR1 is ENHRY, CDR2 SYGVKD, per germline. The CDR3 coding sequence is TGTGCCATCAGTGAGATGGCCGGACTTGGGGAGCAGTACTTC. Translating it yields CAISEMAGLGEQYF.

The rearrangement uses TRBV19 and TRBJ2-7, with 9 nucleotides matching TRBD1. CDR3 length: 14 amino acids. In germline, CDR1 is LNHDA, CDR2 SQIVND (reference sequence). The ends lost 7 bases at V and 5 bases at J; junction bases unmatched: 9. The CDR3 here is CASNQPGQGNEQYF. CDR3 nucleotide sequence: TGTGCCAGTAACCAACCCGGACAGGGGAACGAGCAGTACTTC. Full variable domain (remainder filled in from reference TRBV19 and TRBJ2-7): DGGITQSPKYLFRKEGQNVTLSCEQNLNHDAMYWYRQDPGQGLRLIYYSQIVNDFQKGDIAEGYSVSREKKESFPLTVTSAQKNPTAFYLCASNQPGQGNEQYFGPGTRLTVT.

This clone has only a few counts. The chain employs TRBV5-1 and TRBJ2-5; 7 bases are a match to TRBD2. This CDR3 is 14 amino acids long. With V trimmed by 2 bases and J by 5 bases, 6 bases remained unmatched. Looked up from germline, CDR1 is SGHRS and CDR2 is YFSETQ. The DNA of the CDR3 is TGCGCCAGCAGCTTTACGGGAGCGGGGGAGACCCAGTACTTC. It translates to CASSFTGAGETQYF.

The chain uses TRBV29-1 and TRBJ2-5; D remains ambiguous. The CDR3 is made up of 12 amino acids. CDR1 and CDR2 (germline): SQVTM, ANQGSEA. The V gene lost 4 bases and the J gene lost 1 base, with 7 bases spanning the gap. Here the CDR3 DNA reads TGCAGCGTTGCATTTGTCCAAGAGACCCAGTACTTC. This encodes CSVAFVQETQYF.

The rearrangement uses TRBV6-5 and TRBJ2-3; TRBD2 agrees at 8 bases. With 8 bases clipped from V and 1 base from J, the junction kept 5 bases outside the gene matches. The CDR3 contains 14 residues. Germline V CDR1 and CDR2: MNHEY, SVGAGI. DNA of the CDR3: TGTGCCAGCGCGCGGGAGGTCCGCACAGATACGCAGTATTTT. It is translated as CASAREVRTDTQYF.

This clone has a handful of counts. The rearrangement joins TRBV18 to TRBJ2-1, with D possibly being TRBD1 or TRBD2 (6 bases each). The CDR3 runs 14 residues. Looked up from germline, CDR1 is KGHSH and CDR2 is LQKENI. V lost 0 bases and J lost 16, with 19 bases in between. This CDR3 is CASSPPSEVAGHFF. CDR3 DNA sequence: TGTGCCAGCTCACCACCGTCTGAGGTGGCGGGACATTTCTTC.